A selection of T cell receptor beta chains follows, all from one sample in a study of brain T cells in children with intractable seizures. Clones were sequenced by immunoSEQ multiplex PCR, and TCRdb holds only the in-frame ones, with some missing. The profile shows about 340,000 clones, over 85% of them singletons. Material: peripheral blood, obtained 5 to 6 months after surgery. These receptors were obtained from a boy in the first two years of life with tuberous sclerosis and intractable seizures. Both conserved end residues are part of each CDR3. The D gene is left open where the match is weak. Size tells how often a clone was seen (once, few, many) or the class of an expanded clone, and some rows leave it out.

d_call: NA
j_call: TRBJ2-7
v_call: TRBV6-1
clone_size: once
cdr3_aa: CASSEGLGSYEQYF
cdr3_nt: TGTGCCAGCAGTGAGGGATTGGGTTCCTACGAGCAGTACTTC

d_call: NA
j_call: TRBJ2-2
v_call: TRBV6-4
clone_size: NA
cdr3_aa: CASSDHPAGELFF
cdr3_nt: TGTGCCAGCAGTGACCACCCCGCCGGGGAGCTGTTTTTT

d_call: TRBD2
j_call: TRBJ2-5
v_call: TRBV27
clone_size: NA
cdr3_aa: CASSYRAGQETQYF
cdr3_nt: TGTGCCAGCAGCTATCGAGCGGGGCAAGAGACCCAGTACTTC

d_call: TRBD2
j_call: TRBJ2-3
v_call: TRBV3-1/TRBV3-2
clone_size: NA
cdr3_aa: CASSQGKTSGTDTQYF
cdr3_nt: TGTGCCAGCAGCCAAGGTAAGACTAGCGGCACAGATACGCAGTATTTT

d_call: NA
j_call: TRBJ2-6
v_call: TRBV30
clone_size: NA
cdr3_aa: CAWSLGGSGANVLTF
cdr3_nt: TGTGCCTGGTCATTGGGGGGTTCTGGGGCCAACGTCCTGACTTTC

d_call: NA
j_call: TRBJ1-6
v_call: TRBV6-1
clone_size: NA
cdr3_aa: CASSERGKAHSPLHF
cdr3_nt: TGTGCCAGCAGTGAAAGGGGGAAGGCCCATTCACCGCTCCACTTT

d_call: TRBD1
j_call: TRBJ1-2
v_call: TRBV5-6
clone_size: NA
cdr3_aa: CASSYSTGVVNYGYTF
cdr3_nt: TGTGCCAGCAGCTACTCTACAGGGGTTGTGAACTATGGCTACACCTTC

d_call: NA
j_call: TRBJ1-5
v_call: TRBV5-1
clone_size: NA
cdr3_aa: CASSSRVVNQPQHF
cdr3_nt: TGCGCCAGCAGCTCACGGGTGGTCAATCAGCCCCAGCATTTT

d_call: NA
j_call: TRBJ2-1
v_call: TRBV6-5
clone_size: NA
cdr3_aa: CASSYNSGSWDDEQFF
cdr3_nt: TGTGCCAGCAGTTACAACTCGGGGTCCTGGGACGATGAGCAGTTCTTC

d_call: TRBD2
j_call: TRBJ2-1
v_call: TRBV20-1
clone_size: once
cdr3_aa: CSASKLATYNEQFF
cdr3_nt: TGCAGTGCTAGTAAACTAGCGACTTACAATGAGCAGTTCTTC

d_call: NA
j_call: TRBJ1-5
v_call: TRBV19
clone_size: NA
cdr3_aa: CASRSGEGSNQPQHF
cdr3_nt: TGTGCCAGCCGCTCCGGGGAGGGAAGCAATCAGCCCCAGCATTTT

d_call: NA
j_call: TRBJ2-3
v_call: TRBV10-3
clone_size: NA
cdr3_aa: CAISESITGRDTQYF
cdr3_nt: TGTGCCATCAGTGAGTCGATCACAGGAAGAGATACGCAGTATTTT

d_call: NA
j_call: TRBJ2-1
v_call: TRBV7-2
clone_size: NA
cdr3_aa: CASSLAGLEQFF
cdr3_nt: TGTGCCAGCAGCTTAGCGGGCCTCGAGCAGTTCTTC

d_call: TRBD1
j_call: TRBJ2-7
v_call: TRBV6-5
clone_size: NA
cdr3_aa: CASSYSGTDDEQYF
cdr3_nt: TGTGCCAGCAGTTACTCGGGGACAGACGACGAGCAGTACTTC

d_call: NA
j_call: TRBJ2-1
v_call: TRBV7-2
clone_size: NA
cdr3_aa: CASSPPWSNEQFF
cdr3_nt: TGTGCCAGCAGCCCCCCCTGGTCCAATGAGCAGTTCTTC

d_call: NA
j_call: TRBJ1-3
v_call: TRBV9
clone_size: once
cdr3_aa: CASSVGWGNSISGNTIYF
cdr3_nt: TGTGCCAGCAGCGTAGGTTGGGGTAACTCTATCTCTGGAAACACCATATATTTT

d_call: NA
j_call: TRBJ2-3
v_call: TRBV7-3
clone_size: once
cdr3_aa: CASSPEPHTQYF
cdr3_nt: TGTGCCAGCAGCCCCGAACCCCATACGCAGTATTTT

d_call: NA
j_call: TRBJ2-7
v_call: TRBV7-3
clone_size: NA
cdr3_aa: CASSLGGPYEQYF
cdr3_nt: TGTGCCAGCAGCTTAGGGGGGCCCTACGAGCAGTACTTC

d_call: NA
j_call: TRBJ2-7
v_call: TRBV21-1
clone_size: once
cdr3_aa: CASSKSWLGSGSYEQYF
cdr3_nt: TGTGCCAGCAGCAAGTCATGGTTGGGGAGTGGTTCCTACGAGCAGTACTTC

d_call: TRBD2
j_call: TRBJ2-1
v_call: TRBV4-2
clone_size: NA
cdr3_aa: CASTGGRRDNEQFF
cdr3_nt: TGTGCCAGCACGGGCGGGAGGCGAGACAATGAGCAGTTCTTC

d_call: NA
j_call: TRBJ1-2
v_call: TRBV30
clone_size: NA
cdr3_aa: CAWSLGTSYGYTF
cdr3_nt: TGTGCCTGGAGCCTCGGGACAAGCTATGGCTACACCTTC

d_call: NA
j_call: TRBJ2-7
v_call: TRBV7-9
clone_size: once
cdr3_aa: CASSLGQTPSRNF
cdr3_nt: TGTGCCAGCAGCTTAGGGCAGACACCGAGCAGGAACTTC

d_call: NA
j_call: TRBJ1-6
v_call: TRBV10-3
clone_size: NA
cdr3_aa: CAISPRESNSPLHF
cdr3_nt: TGTGCCATCAGTCCCAGGGAAAGTAATTCACCCCTCCACTTT

d_call: NA
j_call: TRBJ1-5
v_call: TRBV2
clone_size: few
cdr3_aa: CASSPGVQPQHF
cdr3_nt: TGTGCCAGCAGTCCAGGGGTTCAGCCCCAGCATTTT

d_call: NA
j_call: TRBJ2-3
v_call: TRBV5-1
clone_size: NA
cdr3_aa: CASSLAGFRDTQYF
cdr3_nt: TGCGCCAGCAGCTTGGCTGGGTTCAGAGATACGCAGTATTTT

d_call: TRBD2
j_call: TRBJ2-2
v_call: TRBV9
clone_size: NA
cdr3_aa: CASSVSGRVATGELFF
cdr3_nt: TGTGCCAGCAGCGTAAGCGGGAGGGTCGCGACCGGGGAGCTGTTTTTT

d_call: NA
j_call: TRBJ1-1
v_call: TRBV19
clone_size: NA
cdr3_aa: CASSINWGVGNTEAFF
cdr3_nt: TGTGCCAGTAGTATAAATTGGGGGGTTGGGAACACTGAAGCTTTCTTT

d_call: NA
j_call: TRBJ2-1
v_call: TRBV6-4
clone_size: few
cdr3_aa: CASSPGGGGYNEQFF
cdr3_nt: TGTGCCAGCAGTCCCGGCGGCGGAGGGTACAATGAGCAGTTCTTC

d_call: TRBD1
j_call: TRBJ2-7
v_call: TRBV27
clone_size: NA
cdr3_aa: CASYPDRDRLDEQYF
cdr3_nt: TGTGCCAGCTATCCCGACAGGGATAGACTGGACGAGCAGTACTTC

d_call: TRBD1
j_call: TRBJ2-3
v_call: TRBV7-3
clone_size: NA
cdr3_aa: CASSFTGGTDTQYF
cdr3_nt: TGTGCCAGCAGCTTTACAGGGGGCACAGATACGCAGTATTTT

d_call: NA
j_call: TRBJ1-3
v_call: TRBV18
clone_size: NA
cdr3_aa: CASSPPRREFGNTIYF
cdr3_nt: TGTGCCAGCTCACCACCGCGACGAGAATTCGGAAACACCATATATTTT

d_call: NA
j_call: TRBJ2-2
v_call: TRBV6-4
clone_size: NA
cdr3_aa: CASSTEPGRLNTGELFF
cdr3_nt: TGTGCCAGCAGTACAGAACCCGGGCGGCTTAACACCGGGGAGCTGTTTTTT

d_call: TRBD1
j_call: TRBJ1-6
v_call: TRBV19
clone_size: NA
cdr3_aa: CASSIGQGSSYNSPLHF
cdr3_nt: TGTGCCAGTAGTATAGGACAGGGGAGCTCCTATAATTCACCCCTCCACTTT

d_call: TRBD1
j_call: TRBJ2-7
v_call: TRBV5-4
clone_size: NA
cdr3_aa: CASSLRDRLPKEQYF
cdr3_nt: TGTGCCAGCAGCTTGAGGGACAGGCTTCCTAAGGAGCAGTACTTC

d_call: TRBD2
j_call: TRBJ2-7
v_call: TRBV11-2
clone_size: NA
cdr3_aa: CASSLRSGRNEQYF
cdr3_nt: TGTGCCAGCAGCCTCAGGAGCGGGAGAAACGAGCAGTACTTC

d_call: TRBD2
j_call: TRBJ2-1
v_call: TRBV19
clone_size: once
cdr3_aa: CASSIRPTSGSHNEQFF
cdr3_nt: TGTGCCAGTAGTATACGCCCCACTAGCGGGAGTCACAATGAGCAGTTCTTC

d_call: NA
j_call: TRBJ2-1
v_call: TRBV5-6
clone_size: NA
cdr3_aa: CASSSGTTNEQFF
cdr3_nt: TGTGCCAGCAGCAGCGGAACCACCAATGAGCAGTTCTTC

d_call: NA
j_call: TRBJ1-5
v_call: TRBV7-2
clone_size: NA
cdr3_aa: CASSLQADGAQPQHF
cdr3_nt: TGTGCCAGCAGCTTACAAGCAGACGGAGCTCAGCCCCAGCATTTT

d_call: TRBD2
j_call: TRBJ2-2
v_call: TRBV9
clone_size: NA
cdr3_aa: CASSVGPGGDRTGELFF
cdr3_nt: TGTGCCAGCAGCGTAGGCCCGGGGGGGGATAGGACCGGGGAGCTGTTTTTT

d_call: NA
j_call: TRBJ2-4
v_call: TRBV5-1
clone_size: NA
cdr3_aa: CASSLDGGMPNNIQYF
cdr3_nt: TGCGCCAGCAGCTTGGATGGCGGGATGCCAAATAACATTCAGTACTTC

d_call: NA
j_call: TRBJ1-2
v_call: TRBV6-6
clone_size: NA
cdr3_aa: CASSYDGGSYGYTF
cdr3_nt: TGTGCCAGCAGTTATGATGGCGGAAGCTATGGCTACACCTTC

d_call: NA
j_call: TRBJ1-1
v_call: TRBV11-3
clone_size: NA
cdr3_aa: CASSLEGTSPEAFF
cdr3_nt: TGTGCCAGCAGCTTAGAGGGGACAAGTCCTGAAGCTTTCTTT